This T cell receptor (beta chain) is from a study of regulatory T cells in long-lasting Graves disease. Overall study findings and caveats: Less diverse TCR repertoires were seen in persistent Graves' patients than in newly diagnosed ones.

Stated time point: newly diagnosed GD, antithyroid drugs for less than 3 months. Following extraction of RNA from PBMCs, that RNA was used to make the TCR library. Details on this clonotype: Its matching antigen is unknown.

HTBI primers from iRepertoire and Arm-PCR of CDR3 regions yielded the TCR beta libraries. TCRdb re-called the multiplex PCR reads through MiXCR, storing one row per CDR3 protein. Of about 400,000 distinct CDR3 sequences listed, about 17% were seen once; the top ten hold around 20%. The same data also contributed to another study, on T cells in Graves' hyperthyroidism and ophthalmopathy.

The source material was peripheral blood mononuclear cells (PBMCs), sampled at new diagnosis, from a patient treated with antithyroid drugs. The sequence derives from a woman between 18 and 30 years old with Graves disease.

CDR3 in amino acids: CASSPLRRAFF. In DNA form, the CDR3 reads TGTGCCAGCAGCCCCCTGCGTAGGGCTTTCTTT. This chain links TRBV2 with TRBJ1-1; no definite D call. The germline V gene encodes CDR1 SNHLY and CDR2 FYNNEI. The CDR3 has 11 residues. Trimming left V 6 bases short and J 11 bases short, with 13 bases between.